One sample yielded the 25 T cell receptor beta chains listed below, sequenced in a study of T cell repertoires in cytomegalovirus infection. TCRdb re-analysed the reads in MiXCR, keeping a single row per CDR3 protein. The table lists some 150,000 distinct CDR3 sequences, around 24% of them singletons. The specimen sequenced was PBMCs. The receptors derive from a human donor in good health (CMV status not recorded). Some clones in this sample may be carry-over from other donors' samples.

This clonotype was recorded many times. The chain couples TRBV19 to TRBJ2-3, with a weak D call TRBD2 (5 bases). The germline CDR1 and CDR2 sequences are LNHDA and SQIVND (reference sequence). This CDR3 region has 14 residues. The V end lost 5 bases, the J end lost 0 bases, and 9 bases lay between the germline ends. CDR3 coding DNA: TGTGCCAGTAGTTCCGGGGTAAGCACAGATACGCAGTATTTT. Protein: CASSSGVSTDTQYF.

This clonotype was observed a few times. The chain joins TRBV7-3 to TRBJ2-5; no definite D call. This CDR3 has 14 residues. The germline V and J ends were trimmed by 1 base and 1 base, with 7 bases remaining between them. The germline CDR1 and CDR2 sequences are SGHTA and FQGTGA. This CDR3 reads CASSLNSVQETQYF. The CDR3 bases are TGTGCCAGCAGCTTAAATTCAGTCCAAGAGACCCAGTACTTC.

The chain links TRBV7-6 to TRBJ1-3, with D perhaps TRBD1 (6 bases). The CDR3 is made up of 16 amino acids. V lost 5 bases and J lost 2, with 16 bases in between. CDR1 is SGHVS and CDR2 is FNYEAQ in the germline V gene. In nucleotides, the CDR3 is TGTGCCAGCAGCCCCGTGACCAGGGGTCCTGGAAACACCATATATTTT. It is translated as CASSPVTRGPGNTIYF.

Comment on this clonotype: A much bigger clone sits one base away, suggesting this may be a read error. This rearrangement joins TRBV7-2 to TRBJ2-3; D is uncertain. This CDR3 is 12 amino acids long. Per the germline V gene, CDR1 is SGHTA and CDR2 is FQGNSA. CDR3 in DNA: TGTGCCAGCAGCTCCACCCAGGATACGCAGTGTTTT. Amino acid sequence: CASSSTQDTQCF.

This clonotype was detected ten times or more. As DNA, the CDR3 is TGTGCCAGCAGCCCGGACCTAGTCAGCTCCTACGAGCAGTACTTC. As protein: CASSPDLVSSYEQYF. This chain connects TRBV7-8 to TRBJ2-7; D uncertain. The V end was cut by 5 bases, the J end by 0 bases, with 14 bases between. Germline V gene sequence: CDR1 SGHVS, CDR2 FQNEAQ. The CDR3 runs to 15 residues.

This clonotype has a handful of counts. CDR3 DNA sequence: TGCAGTGCTAGAAGCGGGGGGGATCCCGGGGAGCTGTTTTTT. It specifies CSARSGGDPGELFF. The chain uses TRBV20-1 and TRBJ2-2; 10 nucleotides align to TRBD2. V lost 2 bases and J lost 6; bases outside the gene matches: 3. Per the germline V gene, CDR1 is DFQATT and CDR2 is SNEGSKA (reference sequence). The CDR3 runs 14 residues.

The gene calls are TRBV7-9 and TRBJ1-5, with D perhaps TRBD1 (5 bases). The CDR3 consists of 15 residues. Trimming shortened V by 0 bases and J by 5 bases, and 11 bases separated the two germline ends. CDR1 is SEHNR, CDR2 FQNEAQ, per germline (reference sequence). CDR3 in amino acids: CASSLASWGDQPQHF. The CDR3 nucleotides read TGTGCCAGCAGCTTAGCGAGCTGGGGGGATCAGCCCCAGCATTTT.

V and J are TRBV5-1 and TRBJ2-5, with TRBD2 matching over 12 bases. Germline V gives CDR1 SGHRS, CDR2 YFSETQ. The CDR3 is made up of 16 amino acids. Trimming at V came to 10 bases and at J to 5 bases, leaving 15 bases not matched to a gene. The CDR3 coding sequence is TGCGCCCGCTACAGCGGCGCCCTAGCGGGAGGGGAGACCCAGTACTTC. The encoded protein is CARYSGALAGGETQYF.

This clonotype was seen only a few times. The rearrangement uses TRBV28 and TRBJ2-7, with D possibly being TRBD2 (6 bases). Deletions cut 3 bases from V and 3 bases from J, with 12 bases between. Germline CDR1 is MDHEN and CDR2 is SYDVKM. CDR3 length equals 14 residues. As DNA, the CDR3 is TGTGCCAGCAGTTTTTCCCCCGGGGGCTACGAGCAGTACTTC. Its translation is CASSFSPGGYEQYF. The full variable domain, rest sourced from reference TRBV28 and TRBJ2-7, is DVKVTQSSRYLVKRTGEKVFLECVQDMDHENMFWYRQDPGLGLRLIYFSYDVKMKEKGDIPEGYSVSREKKERFSLILESASTNQTSMYLCASSFSPGGYEQYFGPGTRLTVT.

This clonotype was observed a handful of times. The chain is built from TRBV19 and TRBJ1-6; weak D call: TRBD1 (6 bases). The CDR3 totals 14 residues. Germline CDR1 reads LNHDA; CDR2 reads SQIVND (reference sequence). V gave up 10 bases and J gave up 6 bases, with 16 bases separating them. CDR3: CATSFRGPNSPLHF. CDR3 in DNA: TGTGCCACTTCATTCCGGGGGCCTAATTCACCCCTCCACTTT. The variable domain in full, completed from reference TRBV19 and TRBJ1-6, reads DGGITQSPKYLFRKEGQNVTLSCEQNLNHDAMYWYRQDPGQGLRLIYYSQIVNDFQKGDIAEGYSVSREKKESFPLTVTSAQKNPTAFYLCATSFRGPNSPLHFGNGTRLTVT.

The V and J genes are TRBV7-6 and TRBJ2-6; 9 nucleotides agree with TRBD2. V lost 5 bases and J lost 4; bases outside the gene matches: 12. Germline CDR1 is SGHVS and CDR2 is FNYEAQ. This CDR3 has 18 amino acids. The CDR3 is CASSLISGSLLGANVLTF. The DNA for the CDR3 is TGTGCCAGCAGCCTTATTAGCGGGAGCCTACTCGGGGCCAACGTCCTGACTTTC.

The rearrangement links TRBV7-2 to TRBJ2-7, with a weak D call TRBD2 (6 bases). The CDR3 totals 18 residues. Germline V lookup: CDR1 SGHTA, CDR2 FQGNSA. V shed 6 bases and J shed 0 bases, with 24 bases lying between them. CDR3 loop: CASRHIAEPTLGSYEQYF. The CDR3 DNA reads TGTGCCAGCAGACACATAGCGGAACCCACGCTGGGCTCCTACGAGCAGTACTTC.

V and J are TRBV7-9 and TRBJ2-7; possibly TRBD1 for D (5 bases). Trimming pared 2 bases from V and 8 bases from J, leaving 22 bases between. This CDR3 has 16 residues. Germline CDR1 SEHNR, CDR2 FQNEAQ (reference sequence). CDR3 coding DNA: TGTGCCAGCAGCTTACAGGGCTCGACCCCTCGGCTTCAGCAGTACTTC. Translation: CASSLQGSTPRLQQYF.

The V gene is TRBV28, the J gene TRBJ1-1; D remains ambiguous. Deletions cut 3 bases from V and 6 bases from J, with 8 bases between. CDR1 is MDHEN, CDR2 SYDVKM, per germline. The CDR3 sequence is 12 residues long. CDR3 amino acids: CASSLELAEAFF. For the CDR3, the DNA is TGTGCCAGCAGTTTGGAGTTGGCTGAAGCTTTCTTT.

This clonotype has only a few counts. CDR3 sequence reads: CASSLMGRVSGANVLTF. The CDR3 coding sequence is TGTGCCAGCAGCTTAATGGGGAGGGTCTCTGGGGCCAACGTCCTGACTTTC. The J gene is TRBJ2-6, the V gene TRBV7-3; 7 nucleotides agree with TRBD2. The CDR3 is 17 amino acids. CDR1 SGHTA and CDR2 FQGTGA come from the germline V gene. J was trimmed by 0 bases and V by 1 base; bases with no gene match: 3. Variable domain in full (rest from reference TRBV7-3 and TRBJ2-6): GAGVSQTPSNKVTEKGKYVELRCDPISGHTALYWYRQSLGQGPEFLIYFQGTGAADDSGLPNDRFFAVRPEGSVSTLKIQRTERGDSAVYLCASSLMGRVSGANVLTFGAGSRLTVL.

This clonotype was recorded many times. The V call is TRBV11-2, the J call TRBJ2-7, with D uncertain. Germline V gene sequence: CDR1 SGHAT, CDR2 FQNNGV. V shed 2 bases and J shed 4 bases, with 12 bases lying between them. The CDR3 contains 14 residues. CDR3 in amino acids: CASSLYDRSYEQYF. The CDR3, as DNA: TGTGCCAGCAGCTTATATGATAGGAGTTACGAGCAGTACTTC.

The chain combines TRBV24-1 with TRBJ1-2, with 7 nucleotides matching TRBD1. The germline V gene has CDR1 KGHDR and CDR2 SFDVKD. V trimming: 7 bases; J trimming: 8 bases; junction bases outside the gene matches: 15. This CDR3 region has 15 residues. The CDR3 reads CATRDPENRGGGYTF. The CDR3, as DNA: TGTGCCACCAGGGACCCGGAAAACAGGGGAGGCGGCTACACCTTC.

This clonotype was recorded many times. In nucleotides, the CDR3 is TGCGCCAGCAGCTTGGCTAGGGATCCAGGACGGTATGAGCAGTTCTTC. Translated: CASSLARDPGRYEQFF. The chain employs TRBV5-1 and TRBJ2-1; D not certain. From germline, CDR1 is SGHRS and CDR2 YFSETQ. The CDR3 is made up of 16 amino acids. V lost 0 bases and J 8 bases, leaving 18 bases between the germline ends.

This sequence joins TRBV28 and TRBJ1-1, with unresolved D. The germline CDR1 and CDR2 sequences are MDHEN and SYDVKM. V shed 6 bases and J shed 1 base, with 9 bases lying between them. The CDR3 totals 13 residues. The CDR3 DNA sequence: TGTGCCAGCAGCCCCCCAGGGAACACTGAAGCTTTCTTT. Amino acids: CASSPPGNTEAFF.

About this clonotype: This sequence may be a read error, since a much larger clone differs from it by one base. This rearrangement joins TRBV7-9 to TRBJ1-4; D may be TRBD1 (5 bases). Per germline, CDR1 SEHNR and CDR2 FQNEAQ (reference sequence). The CDR3 contains 14 residues. CDR3 nucleotide sequence: TGTACCAGCAGCCCCCGGGACGGTAATGAAAAACTGTTTTTT. Protein: CTSSPRDGNEKLFF.

In its sample, this clonotype was seen a few times. The rearrangement links TRBV2 to TRBJ1-2; 10 bases agree with TRBD1. Trimming at V came to 6 bases and at J to 8 bases, leaving 9 bases not matched to a gene. Germline CDR1 reads SNHLY; CDR2 reads FYNNEI. The CDR3 spans 14 residues. The DNA of the CDR3 is TGTGCCAGCAGACCCGGGACAGGGGAACGGGGCTACACCTTC. This codes for CASRPGTGERGYTF.

The sample holds a few counts of this clonotype. This chain connects TRBV5-4 to TRBJ1-2; TRBD1 matches at 9 bases. Germline loops: CDR1 SGHNT, CDR2 YYREEE (reference sequence). The CDR3 sequence is 16 residues long. J was trimmed by 0 bases and V by 2 bases; bases with no gene match: 5. The CDR3 region has the DNA TGTGCCAGCAGCTTCGGGGGGACAGGGACTAACTATGGCTACACCTTC. It codes for CASSFGGTGTNYGYTF. The full variable domain, completed using reference TRBV5-4 and TRBJ1-2, is ETGVTQSPTHLIKTRGQQVTLRCSSQSGHNTVSWYQQALGQGPQFIFQYYREEENGRGNFPPRFSGLQFPNYSSELNVNALELDDSALYLCASSFGGTGTNYGYTFGSGTRLTVV.

This clonotype came up many times. The chain recombines TRBV7-2 with TRBJ2-3, with D possibly called TRBD1 or TRBD2 (5 bases each). V dropped 3 bases and J dropped 4 bases, with 8 bases sitting between them. The CDR3 totals 13 residues. CDR1 and CDR2 (germline): SGHTA, FQGNSA. Here the CDR3 reads CASSFRDADTQYF. The DNA of the CDR3 is TGTGCCAGCAGCTTCCGGGACGCAGATACGCAGTATTTT.

There are a few counts of this clonotype. The chain links TRBV12-5 to TRBJ1-1; TRBD1 is a possible D gene (5 bases). Germline loops: CDR1 LGHNT, CDR2 FRNRAP. V shed 0 bases and J shed 2 bases, with 10 bases lying between them. This CDR3 contains 15 residues. The CDR3 DNA reads TGTGCTAGTGGTTTGGTTCAGGGAGAAAACACTGAAGCTTTCTTT. Its protein is CASGLVQGENTEAFF.

V gene TRBV6-1 combines with J gene TRBJ2-7; 7 bases agree with TRBD2. CDR1 is MNHNS and CDR2 is SASEGT in the germline V gene. The V segment lost 6 bases and the J segment 7 bases; nucleotides outside the gene matches: 9. The CDR3 loop spans 13 amino acids. CDR3 protein: CASSRTSVGEQYF. DNA for the CDR3: TGTGCCAGCAGCCGAACTAGCGTCGGGGAGCAGTACTTC.